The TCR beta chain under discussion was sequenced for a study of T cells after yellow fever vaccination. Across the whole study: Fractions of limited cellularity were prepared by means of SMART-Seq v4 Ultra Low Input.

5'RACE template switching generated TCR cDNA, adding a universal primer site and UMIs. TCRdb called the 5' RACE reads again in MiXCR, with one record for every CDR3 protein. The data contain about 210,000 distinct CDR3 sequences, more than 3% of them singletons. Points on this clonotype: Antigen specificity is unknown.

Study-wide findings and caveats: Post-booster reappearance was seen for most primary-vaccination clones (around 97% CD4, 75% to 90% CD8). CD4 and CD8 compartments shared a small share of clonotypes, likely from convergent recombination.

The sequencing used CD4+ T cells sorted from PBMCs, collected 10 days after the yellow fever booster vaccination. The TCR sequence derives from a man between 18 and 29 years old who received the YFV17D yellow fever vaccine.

The CDR3: CASSWGQGDNSPLHF. The DNA of the CDR3 is TGTGCCAGCAGCTGGGGACAGGGAGATAATTCACCCCTCCACTTT. The V call is TRBV7-9, the J call TRBJ1-6, with 9 nucleotides matching TRBD1. Looked up from germline, CDR1 is SEHNR and CDR2 is FQNEAQ (reference sequence). V lost 4 bases, J lost 5 bases, and 3 bases stayed unmatched. This CDR3 is 15 amino acids long.